Below are 31 T cell receptor beta chains sequenced from a single sample in a study of T-cell reconstitution after alpha-beta-depleted transplantation in children. Researchers prepared the TCRbeta library using unique molecular identifiers, the study reports. TCRdb called the PCR reads again in MiXCR, with one record for every CDR3 protein. The sample has 780,000 or so distinct CDR3 sequences, 15% to 20% seen once; the top ten hold 5%. Sequencing was performed on PBMCs, mostly from graft donor cells, taken 360 days after TCRalphabeta/CD19-depleted stem cell transplant. The source is a male patient younger than 18 who had a stem cell transplant for acute lymphoblastic leukemia, so the T cells may come from the graft donor.

The chain has TRBV20-1 and TRBJ2-1, with 8 bases fitting TRBD2. CDR1 is DFQATT, CDR2 SNEGSKA, per germline (reference sequence). V trimming: 4 bases; J trimming: 0 bases; junction bases outside the gene matches: 14. The CDR3 contains 18 residues. Here the CDR3 reads CSAKAILLAGGSYNEQFF. The CDR3 nucleotides read TGCAGTGCTAAGGCCATACTATTGGCGGGAGGCTCCTACAATGAGCAGTTCTTC.

The chain carries TRBV7-6 and TRBJ2-3; 9 bases align to TRBD2. V lost 1 base, J lost 5 bases, and 10 bases stayed unmatched. The CDR3 is 17 residues long. The V gene's germline CDR1 is SGHVS and CDR2 FNYEAQ. The CDR3 reads CASSLVVGREGQDTQYF. In DNA, the CDR3 is TGTGCCAGCAGCTTAGTGGTTGGGCGGGAGGGCCAAGATACGCAGTATTTT.

This rearrangement joins TRBV10-3 to TRBJ2-1, with 10 bases identical to TRBD2. V shed 5 bases, J shed 3 bases, and the junction held 4 bases outside the gene matches. The CDR3 spans 15 residues. Germline assignment: CDR1 ENHRY and CDR2 SYGVKD. CDR3 in amino acids: CAISRTSGFYNEQFF. The DNA for the CDR3 is TGTGCCATCAGTCGGACTAGCGGATTCTACAATGAGCAGTTCTTC.

The J gene is TRBJ1-3, the V gene TRBV9; perhaps TRBD1 as D (6 bases). This CDR3 has 16 residues. V was cut by 4 bases and J by 0 bases, with 14 bases left in between. Germline V gene sequence: CDR1 SGDLS, CDR2 YYNGEE. The CDR3 DNA is TGTGCCAGCAGCATATCGACAGGTCGCTCTGGAAACACCATATATTTT. It codes for CASSISTGRSGNTIYF.

This clonotype has just a few counts. This chain uses TRBV10-3 with TRBJ2-7, with 11 nucleotides matching TRBD2. V lost 2 bases and J lost 4; bases outside the gene matches: 13. Germline values: CDR1 ENHRY, CDR2 SYGVKD. The CDR3 is 18 residues long. DNA of the CDR3: TGTGCCATCAGTGAGCCGTCTATAGCGGGAGGGGCAGGTTACGAGCAGTACTTC. Encoded protein: CAISEPSIAGGAGYEQYF.

The rearrangement joins TRBV5-1 to TRBJ1-3, with 7 positions matching TRBD1. V gave up 8 bases and J gave up 0 bases; unmatched junction bases: 17. The CDR3 is 18 amino acids. Germline V CDR1 and CDR2: SGHRS, YFSETQ. The CDR3 nucleotides are TGCGCCAGGGAGAGGGGGCCTGACAGGCTCGCCTCTGGAAACACCATATATTTT. Its protein product is CARERGPDRLASGNTIYF.

This sequence joins TRBV6-1 and TRBJ1-4, with 8 bases matching TRBD1. Trimming at V came to 6 bases and at J to 5 bases, leaving 11 bases not matched to a gene. Per germline, CDR1 MNHNS and CDR2 SASEGT. This CDR3 has 16 amino acids. CDR3 sequence: CASSRMTGALNEKLFF. As DNA, the CDR3 is TGTGCCAGCAGCCGAATGACAGGGGCGCTAAATGAAAAACTGTTTTTT.

A few counts support this clonotype. The V and J genes are TRBV19 and TRBJ1-3; perhaps TRBD1 as D (5 bases). This CDR3 has 16 amino acids. Between the trimmed V and J ends, which lost 1 base and 0 bases, there was a span of 10 bases. Looked up from germline, CDR1 is LNHDA and CDR2 is SQIVND (reference sequence). This CDR3 is CASSIVRDFSGNTIYF. CDR3 DNA sequence: TGTGCCAGTAGTATAGTACGGGACTTCTCTGGAAACACCATATATTTT. Looking up the rest from reference TRBV19 and TRBJ1-3 gives the full variable domain: DGGITQSPKYLFRKEGQNVTLSCEQNLNHDAMYWYRQDPGQGLRLIYYSQIVNDFQKGDIAEGYSVSREKKESFPLTVTSAQKNPTAFYLCASSIVRDFSGNTIYFGEGSWLTVV.

This clonotype came up a few times. The J gene is TRBJ2-2, the V gene TRBV6-5; 10 nucleotides match TRBD2. Trimming at V came to 4 bases and at J to 6 bases, leaving 5 bases not matched to a gene. The CDR3 is 15 residues long. Germline loops: CDR1 MNHEY, CDR2 SVGAGI. Here the CDR3 DNA reads TGTGCCAGCAGTTCCGCTAGCGGGAGTTCCGGGGAGCTGTTTTTT. Protein product: CASSSASGSSGELFF.

Only a few counts were recorded for this clonotype. The chain links TRBV12-3 or TRBV12-4 to TRBJ1-2; no clear D. With 6 bases removed from V and 2 bases from J, the gap between germline ends came to 16 bases. The length of the CDR3 is 15 residues. CDR3 residues: CASSFLLGSNYGYTF. The DNA of the CDR3 is TGTGCCAGCAGCTTCCTTTTGGGCAGCAACTATGGCTACACCTTC.

This clonotype was recorded many times. The gene calls are TRBV20-1 and TRBJ1-6, with D unclear. Trimming pared 3 bases from V and 9 bases from J, leaving 21 bases between. Germline V gene lookup returns CDR1 DFQATT and CDR2 SNEGSKA (reference sequence). This CDR3 contains 16 residues. As DNA, the CDR3 is TGCAGTGCTAGGGGTTTTCCGCTACAATACCGTTCACCCCTCCACTTT. It translates to CSARGFPLQYRSPLHF.

In its sample, this clonotype was seen a few times. This sequence joins TRBV10-2 and TRBJ1-6, with D possibly matching TRBD1 (5 bases). This CDR3 is built from 14 residues. Trimming took off 4 bases at V and 7 bases at J, with 11 bases between the two ends. CDR1 WSHSY and CDR2 SAAADI come from the germline V gene. The CDR3 DNA reads TGCGCCAGCAGTGTAGGAGGGACCAATTCACCCCTCCACTTT. Translating it yields CASSVGGTNSPLHF.

In its sample, this clonotype was seen once. This chain uses TRBV20-1 with TRBJ2-5, with 11 bases fitting TRBD2. V shed 4 bases, J shed 1 base, and the junction held 8 bases outside the gene matches. Germline V gene data show CDR1 as DFQATT and CDR2 as SNEGSKA (reference sequence). The CDR3 contains 16 residues. CDR3 sequence reads: CSATTIAGGPQETQYF. The CDR3 DNA follows: TGCAGTGCTACCACCATAGCGGGAGGGCCCCAAGAGACCCAGTACTTC.

V gene TRBV20-1 combines with J gene TRBJ1-2, with D perhaps TRBD1 (5 bases). V gave up 0 bases and J gave up 4 bases, with 9 bases separating them. The V gene's germline CDR1 is DFQATT and CDR2 SNEGSKA (reference sequence). This CDR3 comprises 13 residues. CDR3 in amino acids: CSARDEGPYGYTF. For the CDR3, the DNA is TGCAGTGCTAGAGATGAGGGGCCCTATGGCTACACCTTC.

The rearrangement uses TRBV7-2 and TRBJ2-1, with 13 positions matching TRBD2. With 5 bases clipped from V and 10 bases from J, the junction kept 11 bases outside the gene matches. The length of the CDR3 is 16 residues. Germline V gene sequence: CDR1 SGHTA, CDR2 FQGNSA. DNA of the CDR3: TGTGCCAGCAGCCCCAGGGGGACTAGCGGGGTCGGAGAGCAGTTCTTC. This translates into CASSPRGTSGVGEQFF. The full variable domain, with the rest looked up from reference TRBV7-2 and TRBJ2-1, is GAGVSQSPSNKVTEKGKDVELRCDPISGHTALYWYRQSLGQGLEFLIYFQGNSAPDKSGLPSDRFSAERTGGSVSTLTIQRTQQEDSAVYLCASSPRGTSGVGEQFFGPGTRLTVL.

The chain recombines TRBV20-1 with TRBJ1-5; TRBD1 is a possible D gene (5 bases). V lost 2 bases and J 0 bases, leaving 11 bases between the germline ends. This CDR3 is built from 15 residues. Germline CDR1 is DFQATT and CDR2 is SNEGSKA (reference sequence). Here the CDR3 DNA reads TGCAGTGCTAGATGGGGGGGGGATAGCAATCAGCCCCAGCATTTT. Translating it yields CSARWGGDSNQPQHF.

The J gene is TRBJ2-2, the V gene TRBV29-1; no firm D call. The germline CDR1 and CDR2 sequences are SQVTM and ANQGSEA. The CDR3 consists of 14 residues. The V end was cut by 3 bases, the J end by 4 bases, with 12 bases between. CDR3 region: CSVDLGLSTGELFF. The CDR3 DNA reads TGCAGCGTTGACTTAGGGCTGAGCACCGGGGAGCTGTTTTTT.

This clonotype was counted a few times. The chain couples TRBV4-2 to TRBJ2-1; no clear D gene. V was cut by 4 bases and J by 0 bases, with 10 bases left in between. CDR1 is LGHNA, CDR2 YNFKEQ, per germline. The CDR3 is 15 amino acids. CDR3 in DNA: TGTGCCAGCAGCCTGAGGAACCTCTCCTACAATGAGCAGTTCTTC. This encodes CASSLRNLSYNEQFF.

The J gene is TRBJ1-1, the V gene TRBV5-1, with D maybe TRBD1 (6 bases). The CDR3 contains 15 residues. The germline V gene encodes CDR1 SGHRS and CDR2 YFSETQ. The V end was cut by 2 bases, the J end by 11 bases, with 22 bases between. As DNA, the CDR3 is TGCGCCAGCAGCTTACCCGGGACGGGCCTTCAGGGGGCTTTCTTT. Protein sequence: CASSLPGTGLQGAFF. Filled out from reference TRBV5-1 and TRBJ1-1, the complete variable domain reads KAGVTQTPRYLIKTRGQQVTLSCSPISGHRSVSWYQQTPGQGLQFLFEYFSETQRNKGNFPGRFSGRQFSNSRSEMNVSTLELGDSALYLCASSLPGTGLQGAFFGQGTRLTVV.

V gene TRBV20-1 combines with J gene TRBJ2-5, with 7 nucleotides matching TRBD2. Germline-derived CDR1 and CDR2 are DFQATT and SNEGSKA (reference sequence). The ends lost 3 bases at V and 3 bases at J; junction bases unmatched: 10. The CDR3 runs 15 residues. The CDR3 region has the DNA TGCAGTGCTAGTGGGTGGATAAGCGGGAAAGAGACCCAGTACTTC. Residues: CSASGWISGKETQYF.

This chain connects TRBV5-5 to TRBJ2-3; D is ambiguous. Per germline, CDR1 SGHKS and CDR2 YYEKEE (reference sequence). This CDR3 has 14 amino acids. The germline V and J ends were trimmed by 4 bases and 4 bases, with 13 bases remaining between them. DNA of the CDR3: TGTGCCAGCAGCCTCCTCTTCCAGTCAGATACGCAGTATTTT. Encoded protein: CASSLLFQSDTQYF.

This clonotype was found a few times. This chain uses TRBV7-9 with TRBJ2-5; 9 bases line up with TRBD1. V lost 1 base, J lost 1 base, and 4 bases stayed unmatched. Germline CDR1 and CDR2: SEHNR and FQNEAQ (reference sequence). The CDR3 extends over 16 amino acids. CDR3 DNA: TGTGCCAGCAGCTTAGTTCCGGGACAGGGCCAAGAGACCCAGTACTTC. As protein: CASSLVPGQGQETQYF.

The chain carries TRBV6-1 and TRBJ2-1, with TRBD2 matching over 11 bases. The CDR3 has 15 amino acids. In germline, CDR1 is MNHNS, CDR2 SASEGT. The V and J ends lost 6 bases and 6 bases, in that order; junction bases with no gene match: 7. This chain's CDR3 is CASSPTSGMANEQFF. DNA of the CDR3: TGTGCCAGCAGCCCGACTAGCGGGATGGCCAATGAGCAGTTCTTC.

This clonotype was detected ten times or more. The chain joins TRBV5-1 to TRBJ2-3; D is possibly TRBD1 (7 bases). The CDR3 has 15 residues. Germline CDR1 is SGHRS and CDR2 is YFSETQ. The V end lost 3 bases, the J end lost 3 bases, and 14 bases lay between the germline ends. The CDR3 region is CASSSRGQPTDTQYF. The CDR3 DNA sequence: TGCGCCAGCAGCTCGCGGGGACAGCCGACAGATACGCAGTATTTT.

The J gene is TRBJ2-2, the V gene TRBV7-3, with TRBD2 as a possible D gene (5 bases). The CDR3 totals 13 residues. The V end lost 5 bases, the J end lost 4 bases, and 8 bases lay between the germline ends. Germline V gene sequence: CDR1 SGHTA, CDR2 FQGTGA. CDR3: CASSPLATGELFF. The CDR3 region has the DNA TGTGCCAGCAGCCCTCTAGCCACCGGGGAGCTGTTTTTT.

The rearrangement links TRBV20-1 to TRBJ1-6, with TRBD1 matching 9 bases. The V and J ends lost 2 bases and 6 bases, in that order; junction bases with no gene match: 5. CDR3 length: 15 amino acids. Germline CDR1 reads DFQATT; CDR2 reads SNEGSKA (reference sequence). The CDR3: CSARQDRGPNSPLHF. Here the CDR3 DNA reads TGCAGTGCTAGACAGGACAGGGGCCCTAATTCACCCCTCCACTTT.

The chain employs TRBV9 and TRBJ2-1; 7 bases fit TRBD2. Per germline, CDR1 SGDLS and CDR2 YYNGEE. V shed 5 bases and J 4 bases; nucleotides not matched to a gene: 6. This CDR3 spans 14 amino acids. CDR3 protein: CASRAGRGYNEQFF. The CDR3 DNA reads TGTGCCAGCAGGGCGGGGAGGGGATACAATGAGCAGTTCTTC.

This sequence joins TRBV7-9 and TRBJ2-1, with 7 bases aligning to TRBD2. The CDR3 sequence is 17 residues long. The V and J ends lost 5 bases and 2 bases, in that order; junction bases with no gene match: 12. CDR1 and CDR2 from the germline V gene are SEHNR and FQNEAQ (reference sequence). Here the CDR3 reads CASSPTFARETYNEQFF. In DNA form, the CDR3 reads TGTGCCAGCAGCCCAACATTTGCGCGGGAGACCTACAATGAGCAGTTCTTC.

Ten or more counts support this clonotype. This chain connects TRBV5-1 to TRBJ2-7; 7 bases are a match to TRBD2. The V segment lost 0 bases and the J segment 2 bases; nucleotides outside the gene matches: 2. The CDR3 is made up of 14 amino acids. Germline values: CDR1 SGHRS, CDR2 YFSETQ. The chain's CDR3 is CASSLEGLAYEQYF. For the CDR3, the DNA is TGCGCCAGCAGCTTGGAAGGACTAGCCTACGAGCAGTACTTC. The whole variable domain, filled in from reference TRBV5-1 and TRBJ2-7, reads KAGVTQTPRYLIKTRGQQVTLSCSPISGHRSVSWYQQTPGQGLQFLFEYFSETQRNKGNFPGRFSGRQFSNSRSEMNVSTLELGDSALYLCASSLEGLAYEQYFGPGTRLTVT.

This clonotype was counted a few times. This chain joins TRBV3-1 and TRBJ2-7; D tentatively fits TRBD1 or TRBD2 (5 bases each). Germline CDR1 reads LGHDT; CDR2 reads YNNKEL (reference sequence). V was pared by 2 bases and J by 4 bases, with 15 bases between. The CDR3 is 15 amino acids. CDR3 protein: CASSQTRGADYEQYF. The CDR3 region has the DNA TGTGCCAGCAGCCAAACGAGAGGGGCCGATTACGAGCAGTACTTC.

J is TRBJ2-3 and V is TRBV5-1; TRBD2 agrees at 9 bases. With V trimmed by 1 base and J by 0 bases, 15 bases remained unmatched. The CDR3 spans 20 residues. Germline CDR1 and CDR2: SGHRS and YFSETQ. CDR3 coding DNA: TGCGCCAGCAGCTTGCCCTCTCCATCCCGACTAGCGGCTAGCACAGATACGCAGTATTTT. It encodes CASSLPSPSRLAASTDTQYF. Complete variable domain (other parts from reference TRBV5-1 and TRBJ2-3): KAGVTQTPRYLIKTRGQQVTLSCSPISGHRSVSWYQQTPGQGLQFLFEYFSETQRNKGNFPGRFSGRQFSNSRSEMNVSTLELGDSALYLCASSLPSPSRLAASTDTQYFGPGTRLTVL.